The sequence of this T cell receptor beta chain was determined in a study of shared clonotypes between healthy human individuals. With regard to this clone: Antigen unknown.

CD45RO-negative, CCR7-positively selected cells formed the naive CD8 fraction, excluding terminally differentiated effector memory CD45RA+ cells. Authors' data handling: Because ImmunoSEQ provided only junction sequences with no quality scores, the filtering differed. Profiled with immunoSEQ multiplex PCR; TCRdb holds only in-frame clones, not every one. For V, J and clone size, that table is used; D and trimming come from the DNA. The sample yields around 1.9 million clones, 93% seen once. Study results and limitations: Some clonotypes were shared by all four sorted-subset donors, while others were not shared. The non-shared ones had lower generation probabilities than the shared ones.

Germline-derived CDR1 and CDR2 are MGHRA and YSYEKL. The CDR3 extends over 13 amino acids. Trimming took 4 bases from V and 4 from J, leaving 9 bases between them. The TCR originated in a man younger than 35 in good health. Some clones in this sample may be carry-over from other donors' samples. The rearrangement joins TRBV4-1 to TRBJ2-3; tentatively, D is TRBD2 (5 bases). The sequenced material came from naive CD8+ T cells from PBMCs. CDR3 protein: CASSPISADTQYF. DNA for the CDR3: TGCGCCAGCAGCCCTATTAGCGCAGATACGCAGTATTTT.